The T cell receptor (beta chain) under discussion was sequenced for a study of cytomegalovirus exposure and HLA in healthy donors. Study outcomes and limitations: There were 150 to 200 TCR beta chains listed as cytomegalovirus-associated. Follow-up analysis seemed to connect common viral pathogens with several of the most significant clusters identified. Earlier results showed most TCR beta V segments being productive about 90% or about 30% of the time.

This PCR relied on a set of 60 Vbeta primers and 13 Jbeta primers. Using immunoSEQ multiplex PCR, the repertoire was profiled, and TCRdb retains in-frame clones only, with some absent. The sample lists about 260,000 clones; 80% to 90% were seen once. The CDR3 is made up of 9 amino acids. CDR1 and CDR2 from the germline V gene are PRHDT and FYEKMQ (reference sequence). This clone was observed once. Antigen unknown. A read error may account for a junction end that differs from germline. The chain joins TRBV13 to TRBJ1-5; no clear D. The sequence was collected from a woman aged 40 to 55 in good health and CMV-seropositive. The sequenced sample consisted of PBMCs. The CDR3 DNA follows: TGTGCCTCTCCCGGGCCCGGGATTTTT. It translates to CASPGPGIF.